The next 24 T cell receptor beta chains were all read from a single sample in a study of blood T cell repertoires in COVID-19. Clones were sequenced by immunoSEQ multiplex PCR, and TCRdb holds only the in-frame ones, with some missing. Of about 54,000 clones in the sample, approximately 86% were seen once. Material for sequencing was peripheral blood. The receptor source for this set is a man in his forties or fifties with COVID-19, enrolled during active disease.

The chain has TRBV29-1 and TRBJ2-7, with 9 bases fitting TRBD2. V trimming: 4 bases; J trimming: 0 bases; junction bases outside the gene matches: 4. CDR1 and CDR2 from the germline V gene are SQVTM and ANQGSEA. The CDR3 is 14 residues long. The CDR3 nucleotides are TGCAGCGTTGTGGCGGGGGGGAGCTCCTACGAGCAGTACTTC. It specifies CSVVAGGSSYEQYF.

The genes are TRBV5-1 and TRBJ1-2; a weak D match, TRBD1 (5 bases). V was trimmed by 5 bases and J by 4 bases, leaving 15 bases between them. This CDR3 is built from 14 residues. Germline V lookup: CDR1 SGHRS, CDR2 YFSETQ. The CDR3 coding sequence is TGCGCCAGCAGTGAAGGACACAGTTCCTATGGCTACACCTTC. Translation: CASSEGHSSYGYTF.

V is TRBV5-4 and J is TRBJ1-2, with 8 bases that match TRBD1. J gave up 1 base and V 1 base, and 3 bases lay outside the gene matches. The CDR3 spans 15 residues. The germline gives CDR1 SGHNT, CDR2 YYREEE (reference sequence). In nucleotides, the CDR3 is TGTGCCAGCAGCTTGTCAGGGGGCGGTAACTATGGCTACACCTTC. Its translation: CASSLSGGGNYGYTF.

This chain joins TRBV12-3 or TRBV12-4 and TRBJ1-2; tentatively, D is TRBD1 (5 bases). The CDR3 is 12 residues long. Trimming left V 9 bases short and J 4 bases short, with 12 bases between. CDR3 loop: CASGGFGYGYTF. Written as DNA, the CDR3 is TGTGCCAGTGGGGGGTTTGGCTATGGCTACACCTTC.

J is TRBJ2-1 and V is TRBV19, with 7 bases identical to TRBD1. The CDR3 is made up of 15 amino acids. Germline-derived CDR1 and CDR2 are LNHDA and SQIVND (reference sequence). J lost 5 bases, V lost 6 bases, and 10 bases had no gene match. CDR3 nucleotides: TGTGCCAGTAGAAGGGGACAGCACTGGGACAATGAGCAGTTCTTC. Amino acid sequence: CASRRGQHWDNEQFF.

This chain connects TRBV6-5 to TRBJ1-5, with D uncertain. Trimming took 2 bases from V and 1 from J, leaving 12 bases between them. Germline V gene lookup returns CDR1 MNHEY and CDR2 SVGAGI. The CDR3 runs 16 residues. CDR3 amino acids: CASSYGPGVSNQPQHF. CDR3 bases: TGTGCCAGCAGTTACGGCCCGGGTGTGAGCAATCAGCCCCAGCATTTT.

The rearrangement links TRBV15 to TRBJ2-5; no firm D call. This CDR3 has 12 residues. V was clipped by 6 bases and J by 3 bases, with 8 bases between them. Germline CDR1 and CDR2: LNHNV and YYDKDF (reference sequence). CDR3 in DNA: TGTGCCACCAGTCCGTCCGAAGAGACCCAGTACTTC. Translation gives CATSPSEETQYF.

The DNA for the CDR3 is TGTGCCATCAGTGTACGGGGGGGCACTTCAGATACGCAGTATTTT. Protein: CAISVRGGTSDTQYF. The V gene is TRBV10-3, the J gene TRBJ2-3; 8 nucleotides align to TRBD2. The V gene end was trimmed by 4 bases and the J gene end by 4 bases; junction bases not matched to a gene: 7. Germline lookup yields CDR1 ENHRY and CDR2 SYGVKD. This CDR3 comprises 15 residues.

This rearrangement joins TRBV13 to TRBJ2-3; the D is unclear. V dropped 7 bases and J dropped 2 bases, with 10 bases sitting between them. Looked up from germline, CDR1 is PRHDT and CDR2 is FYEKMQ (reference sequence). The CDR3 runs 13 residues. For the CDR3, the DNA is TGTGCCAGCAACTCACCGAACACAGATACGCAGTATTTT. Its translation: CASNSPNTDTQYF. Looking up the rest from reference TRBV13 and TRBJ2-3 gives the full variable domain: AAGVIQSPRHLIKEKRETATLKCYPIPRHDTVYWYQQGPGQDPQFLISFYEKMQSDKGSIPDRFSAQQFSDYHSELNMSSLELGDSALYFCASNSPNTDTQYFGPGTRLTVL.

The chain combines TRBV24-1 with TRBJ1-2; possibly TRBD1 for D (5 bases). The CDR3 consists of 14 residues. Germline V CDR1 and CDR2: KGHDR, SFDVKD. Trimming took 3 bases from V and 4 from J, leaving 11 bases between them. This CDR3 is CATSDPGKGYGYTF. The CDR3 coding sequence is TGTGCCACCAGTGATCCAGGGAAAGGCTATGGCTACACCTTC.

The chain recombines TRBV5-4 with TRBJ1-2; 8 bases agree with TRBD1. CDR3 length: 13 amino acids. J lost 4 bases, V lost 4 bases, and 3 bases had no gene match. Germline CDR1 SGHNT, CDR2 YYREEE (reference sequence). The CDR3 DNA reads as TGTGCCAGCAGCCTGGACAGGGCCTATGGCTACACCTTC. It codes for CASSLDRAYGYTF.

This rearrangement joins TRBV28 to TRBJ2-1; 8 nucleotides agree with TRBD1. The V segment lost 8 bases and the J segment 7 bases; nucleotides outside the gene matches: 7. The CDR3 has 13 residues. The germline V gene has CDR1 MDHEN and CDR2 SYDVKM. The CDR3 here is CASLGQVANEQFF. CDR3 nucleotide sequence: TGTGCCAGCTTGGGACAGGTTGCGAATGAGCAGTTCTTC.

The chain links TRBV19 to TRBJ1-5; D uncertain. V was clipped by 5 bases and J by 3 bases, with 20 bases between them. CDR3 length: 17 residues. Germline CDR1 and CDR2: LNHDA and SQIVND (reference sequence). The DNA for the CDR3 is TGTGCCAGTAGTCTCCCACGGGGTTTCCGCTACAATCAGCCCCAGCATTTT. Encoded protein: CASSLPRGFRYNQPQHF.

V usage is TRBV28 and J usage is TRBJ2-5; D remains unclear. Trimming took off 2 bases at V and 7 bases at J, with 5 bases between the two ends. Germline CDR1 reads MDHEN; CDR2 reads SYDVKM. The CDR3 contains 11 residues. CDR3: CASSLGRTQYF. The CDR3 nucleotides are TGTGCCAGCAGTTTAGGGCGGACCCAGTACTTC.

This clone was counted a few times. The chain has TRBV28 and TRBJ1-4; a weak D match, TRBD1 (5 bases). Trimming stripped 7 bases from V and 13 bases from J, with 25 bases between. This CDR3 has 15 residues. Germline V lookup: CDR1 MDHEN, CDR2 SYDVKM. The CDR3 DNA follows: TGTGCCAGCACCTCCGCGGGGGGGACCGGGATGAGACTGTTTTTT. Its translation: CASTSAGGTGMRLFF. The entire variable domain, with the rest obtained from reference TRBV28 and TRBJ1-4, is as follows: DVKVTQSSRYLVKRTGEKVFLECVQDMDHENMFWYRQDPGLGLRLIYFSYDVKMKEKGDIPEGYSVSREKKERFSLILESASTNQTSMYLCASTSAGGTGMRLFFGSGTQLSVL.

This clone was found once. DNA for the CDR3: TGTGCCACCAGCAAGACTAGCGGGATAAACAATGAGCAGTTCTTC. It codes for CATSKTSGINNEQFF. The chain recombines TRBV15 with TRBJ2-1, with TRBD2 matching over 11 bases. This CDR3 contains 15 residues. From germline, CDR1 is LNHNV and CDR2 YYDKDF (reference sequence). Trimming took 4 bases from V and 5 from J; bases not matched to a gene: 4.

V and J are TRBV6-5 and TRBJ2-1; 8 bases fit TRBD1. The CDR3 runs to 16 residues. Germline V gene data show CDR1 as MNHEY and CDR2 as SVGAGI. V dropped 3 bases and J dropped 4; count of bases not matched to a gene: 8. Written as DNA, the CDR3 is TGTGCCAGCAGTTATGAACGTGGGACAGGTTACAATGAGCAGTTCTTC. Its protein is CASSYERGTGYNEQFF.

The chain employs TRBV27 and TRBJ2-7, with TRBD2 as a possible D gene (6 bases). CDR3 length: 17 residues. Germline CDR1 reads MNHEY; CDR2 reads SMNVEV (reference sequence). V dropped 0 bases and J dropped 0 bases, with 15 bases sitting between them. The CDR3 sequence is CASSLSWAGTSSYEQYF. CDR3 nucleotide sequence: TGTGCCAGCAGTTTATCGTGGGCGGGGACGAGCTCCTACGAGCAGTACTTC.

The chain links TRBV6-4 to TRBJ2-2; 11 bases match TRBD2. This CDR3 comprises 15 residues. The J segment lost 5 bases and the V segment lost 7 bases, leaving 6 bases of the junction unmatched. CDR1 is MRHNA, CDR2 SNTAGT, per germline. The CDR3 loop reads CASTALAGATGELFF. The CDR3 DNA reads TGTGCCAGCACCGCACTAGCGGGGGCAACCGGGGAGCTGTTTTTT.

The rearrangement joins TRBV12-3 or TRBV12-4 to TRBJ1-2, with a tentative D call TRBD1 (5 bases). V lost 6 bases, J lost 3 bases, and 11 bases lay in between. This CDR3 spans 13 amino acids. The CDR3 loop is CASSPGTYYGYTF. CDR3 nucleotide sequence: TGTGCCAGCAGCCCCGGGACTTACTATGGCTACACCTTC.

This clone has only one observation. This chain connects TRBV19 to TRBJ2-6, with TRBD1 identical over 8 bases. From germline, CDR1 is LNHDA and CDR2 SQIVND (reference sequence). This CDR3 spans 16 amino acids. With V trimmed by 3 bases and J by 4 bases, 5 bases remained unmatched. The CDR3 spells CASSMARGRGANVLTF. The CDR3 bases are TGTGCCAGTAGTATGGCCAGGGGGCGCGGGGCCAACGTCCTGACTTTC.

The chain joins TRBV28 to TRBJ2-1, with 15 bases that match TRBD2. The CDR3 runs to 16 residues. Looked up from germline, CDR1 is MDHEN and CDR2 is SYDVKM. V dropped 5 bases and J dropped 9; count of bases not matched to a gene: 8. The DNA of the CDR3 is TGTGCCAGCAGTCCCGGACTAGCGGGAGGGTTTTTTGAGCAGTTCTTC. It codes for CASSPGLAGGFFEQFF.

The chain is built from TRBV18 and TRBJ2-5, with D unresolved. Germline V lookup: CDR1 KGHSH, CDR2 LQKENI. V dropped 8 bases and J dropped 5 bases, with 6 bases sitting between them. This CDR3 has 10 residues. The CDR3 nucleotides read TGTGCCAGCGGTGGCGAGACCCAGTACTTC. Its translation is CASGGETQYF.

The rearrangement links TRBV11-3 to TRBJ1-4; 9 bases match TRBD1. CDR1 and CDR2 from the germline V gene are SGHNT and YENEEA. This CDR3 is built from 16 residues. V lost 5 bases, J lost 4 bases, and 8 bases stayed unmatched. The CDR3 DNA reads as TGTGCCAGCAGCAGGACAGGGGTGGCCCTTAATGAAAAACTGTTTTTT. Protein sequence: CASSRTGVALNEKLFF.